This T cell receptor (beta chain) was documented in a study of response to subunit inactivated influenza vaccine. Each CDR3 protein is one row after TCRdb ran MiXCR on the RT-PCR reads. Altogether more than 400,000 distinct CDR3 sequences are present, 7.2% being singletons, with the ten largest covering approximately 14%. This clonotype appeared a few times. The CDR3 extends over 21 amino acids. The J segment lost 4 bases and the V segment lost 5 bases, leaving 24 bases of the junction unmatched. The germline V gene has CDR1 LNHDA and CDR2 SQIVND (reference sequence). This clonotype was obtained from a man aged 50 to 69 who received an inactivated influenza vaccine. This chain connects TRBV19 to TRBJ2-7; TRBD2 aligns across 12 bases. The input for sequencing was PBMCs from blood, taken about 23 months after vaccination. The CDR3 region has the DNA TGTGCCAGTAGTCCCAGATCATCGGGACTAGCGGGCCGTGGACTTCGGTACGAGCAGTACTTC. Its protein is CASSPRSSGLAGRGLRYEQYF. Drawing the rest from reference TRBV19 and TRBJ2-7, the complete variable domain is DGGITQSPKYLFRKEGQNVTLSCEQNLNHDAMYWYRQDPGQGLRLIYYSQIVNDFQKGDIAEGYSVSREKKESFPLTVTSAQKNPTAFYLCASSPRSSGLAGRGLRYEQYFGPGTRLTVT.